This entry is about one TCR beta chain. It lacks a known antigen. The input lacks base qualities; no much larger clone sits a single base away. The sample belongs to a study of OX40 agonist ivuxolimab in advanced cancers. Concerning the study at large: The costimulatory receptor OX40 (CD134) was targeted by ivuxolimab, a fully human IgG2 agonistic monoclonal antibody. Intravenous ivuxolimab was administered to patients every 2 weeks at six dose levels: 0.01, 0.1, 0.3, 1.5, 3 and 10 mg/kg. Of the roughly 52 dose-escalation patients, hepatocellular carcinoma was present in about 19, melanoma in around 15, renal cell carcinoma in 9 and head and neck cancer in 9. In the dose-escalation cohort, roughly 80% of patients were male, and the mean age was roughly 60 years, with a range of 23 to 79. Prior anti-PD-1, anti-PD-L1 or anti-CTLA-4 therapy was permitted, and checkpoint inhibitors had been received by around 39% of dose-escalation patients. Partial responses were achieved by three dose-escalation patients, of whom one had hepatocellular carcinoma and two had cutaneous melanoma. The purpose of peripheral TCRbeta sequencing was to test whether ivuxolimab changed TCR sequence diversity and led to clonal T-cell expansion. The monotherapy dose-escalation portion (N ≈ 55 patients) of the phase I ivuxolimab trial is reported in the paper.

Spanning cysteine to phenylalanine, the CDR3 consists of 11 amino acids. The read is trimmed to its CDR3 DNA, 33 bases read in frame from base 1. Per the germline V gene (reference sequence), DFQATT is the CDR1 and SNEGSKA is the CDR2. The V and J ends are trimmed by 1 base and 14 bases, leaving 11 bases between them. Results and caveats for the whole study, not just this receptor: The antigen specificity of the peripheral T cells that underwent clonal expansion was not determined. Partial responders in the 0.1-3.0 mg/kg groups had among the lowest normalized peripheral clonal expansion, especially among CD8+ T cells. Low levels of normalized T-cell clonal expansion were also seen in some patients who did not respond. At doses from 0.1 to 3.0 mg/kg, clonal expansion was seen in both CD4+ and CD8+ blood T cells between baseline and week 6. After ivuxolimab, CD8+ T cells had more expanded clones than CD4+ T cells on average.

Genomic DNA was extracted from sorted cells for sequencing of the TCRbeta CDR3 region. The immunoSEQ Assay was used to sequence the TCRbeta CDR3 regions. TCRdb retrieved this table from immuneACCESS and kept in-frame rearrangements only. Not all clones are present; in checked studies, unresolved V genes account for under half, and no reason is known for the remainder. The sample table records roughly 75,000 clones; about 82% of these occur just once. The ten largest clones represent 6.5% of the sample. The trial excluded patients who had a history of autoimmune disease or were on systemic immunosuppression. In every dose cohort, peripheral blood was drawn for TCR sequencing at baseline, cycle 4 day 1, and cycle 7 day 1. Samples came from an open-label, multicenter, first-in-human phase I dose-escalation trial of ivuxolimab. Adults with locally advanced or metastatic melanoma, renal cell carcinoma, hepatocellular carcinoma or head and neck squamous cell carcinoma were enrolled in the trial. Before TCR sequencing, CD4+ T cells and CD8+ T cells were sorted from peripheral blood as separate populations.

The specimen was CD4+ or CD8+ T cells sorted from blood, collected in a trial of the OX40 agonist ivuxolimab. This TCR came from an adult with an advanced solid tumor such as melanoma, head and neck, liver or kidney cancer. The chain links TRBV20-1 with TRBJ1-4; no confident D gene assignment can be made. The CDR3 here reads CSARGGGRLFF. The DNA is TGCAGTGCTAGAGGAGGAGGGAGGCTGTTTTTT.